This T cell receptor (beta chain) was recorded in a study of blood T cell repertoires in COVID-19. Study details: Collection of acute and convalescent COVID-19 samples took place in the United States, Italy and Spain. T cells, B-cell-depleted T cells, or PBMCs provided the cDNA or gDNA that served as material.

In the authors' workflow: Researchers report that nucleated cell counts were estimated from reference gene primer amplification. Generated by immunoSEQ multiplex PCR, the TCRdb table keeps only in-frame clones and is missing some. V, J and clone size were drawn from that table, and D and trimming were deduced from the DNA. The sample comprises about 350,000 clones, around nine tenths of which are singletons, and roughly 3.5% rests with the top ten. CDR1 and CDR2 from the germline V gene are GTSNPN and SVGIG (reference sequence). The CDR3 length is 14 residues. V was clipped by 5 bases and J by 4 bases; unmatched bases: 6.

The chain carries TRBV30 and TRBJ1-1, with TRBD1 matching 11 bases. The source is a woman aged 18-30 years who had recovered from COVID-19. The specimen was peripheral blood. CDR3 nucleotides: TGTGCCTGGGGACAGGGGGCCTGGGGCACTGAAGCTTTCTTT. Translation gives CAWGQGAWGTEAFF.